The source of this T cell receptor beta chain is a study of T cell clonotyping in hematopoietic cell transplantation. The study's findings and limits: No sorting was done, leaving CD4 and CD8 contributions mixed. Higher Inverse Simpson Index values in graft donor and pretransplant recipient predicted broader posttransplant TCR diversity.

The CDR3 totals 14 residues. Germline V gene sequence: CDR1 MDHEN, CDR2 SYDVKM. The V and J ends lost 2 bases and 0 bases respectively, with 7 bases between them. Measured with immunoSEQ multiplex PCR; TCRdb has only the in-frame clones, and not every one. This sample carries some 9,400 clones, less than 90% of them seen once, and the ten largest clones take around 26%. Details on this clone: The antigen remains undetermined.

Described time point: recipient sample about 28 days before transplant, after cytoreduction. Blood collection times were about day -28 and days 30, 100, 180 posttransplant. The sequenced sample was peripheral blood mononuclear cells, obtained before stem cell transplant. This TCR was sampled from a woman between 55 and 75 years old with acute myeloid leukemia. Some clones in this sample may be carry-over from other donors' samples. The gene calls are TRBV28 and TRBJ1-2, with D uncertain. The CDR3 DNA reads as TGTGCCAGCAGTTTAAGGACGTCTAACTATGGCTACACCTTC. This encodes CASSLRTSNYGYTF.